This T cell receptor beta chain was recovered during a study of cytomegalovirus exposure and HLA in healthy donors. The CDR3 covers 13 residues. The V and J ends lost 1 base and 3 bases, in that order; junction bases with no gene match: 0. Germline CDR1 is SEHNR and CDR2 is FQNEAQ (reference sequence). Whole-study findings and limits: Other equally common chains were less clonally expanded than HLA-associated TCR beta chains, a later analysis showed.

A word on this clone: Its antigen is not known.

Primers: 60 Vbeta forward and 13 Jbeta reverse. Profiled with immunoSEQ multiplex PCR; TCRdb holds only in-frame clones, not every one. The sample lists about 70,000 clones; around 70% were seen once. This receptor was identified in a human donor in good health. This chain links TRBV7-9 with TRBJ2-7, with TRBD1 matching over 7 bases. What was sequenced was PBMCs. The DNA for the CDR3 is TGTGCCAGCAGCTTAGACAGGGGCTACGAGCAGTACTTC. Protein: CASSLDRGYEQYF.